The sequence of this TCR beta chain was determined in a study of read filtering for tumor transcriptome and immune sequencing. Overall study context: Whole-transcriptome libraries were prepared after DNase treatment. Overall study findings and caveats: Even smaller IR-seq throughput identified most shared clonotypes. Approximately 82% of IR-seq clonotypes had one read, totaling about 4% of reads; RNA-seq: around 70% and 40%. Sorted CD138-negative bone marrow cells were not purified T cells.

Trimming pared 2 bases from V and 6 bases from J, leaving 13 bases between. This CDR3 is 15 amino acids long. The germline CDR1 and CDR2 sequences are MNHNS and SASEGT. Molecular barcoded adaptors covering alpha/delta and beta/gamma chains were used on approximately 400 ng RNA. TCRdb reanalysed the reads using MiXCR and keeps one entry per CDR3 protein. The table records over 45,000 distinct CDR3 sequences, under 25% of them present only once. With respect to this clonotype: Antigen specificity is unknown. A much larger clone lies a single base off, so this may be a read error.

The sequence derives from a donor aged 40 or over with multiple myeloma. The chain carries TRBV6-1 and TRBJ2-2; D may be TRBD1 (5 bases). Sequencing was carried out using a population of CD138-negative cells sorted from bone marrow. This CDR3 reads CASSELAGKAGELFF. In nucleotides, the CDR3 is TGTGCCAGCAGTGAATTGGCAGGGAAGGCCGGGGAGCTGTTTTTT.